Listed here is a single TCR beta chain. Its antigen is undetermined. Pregnancy or lactation, uncontrolled infections and other autoimmune diseases were grounds for excluding patients. The data belong to a study of Graves' ophthalmopathy and Graves' hyperthyroidism. Overall study findings and caveats: As the model predicted ophthalmopathy progression, it achieved a sensitivity of about 71% and a specificity of more than 72%.

TCR beta CDR3 regions were amplified from RNA transcripts. Second-round multiplex PCR followed a first-round RT-PCR using HTBI primers. TCRdb recomputed calls from the multiplex PCR reads with MiXCR, one row per CDR3 protein. There are 150,000 to 200,000 distinct CDR3 sequences in the sample; just under 40% occur only once, and about 8.2% lies in the top ten. The germline gives CDR1 LNHDA, CDR2 SQIVND (reference sequence). There are 13 residues in the CDR3. Deletions cut 5 bases from V and 1 base from J, with 8 bases between. Sequencing was performed on peripheral blood. The chain carries TRBV19 and TRBJ1-1; D is undetermined. The sequence was obtained from a man younger than 45 with Graves' ophthalmopathy. CDR3 DNA sequence: TGTGCCAGTAGTCAGCAGAGGAACACTGAAGCTTTCTTT. This sequence encodes CASSQQRNTEAFF.